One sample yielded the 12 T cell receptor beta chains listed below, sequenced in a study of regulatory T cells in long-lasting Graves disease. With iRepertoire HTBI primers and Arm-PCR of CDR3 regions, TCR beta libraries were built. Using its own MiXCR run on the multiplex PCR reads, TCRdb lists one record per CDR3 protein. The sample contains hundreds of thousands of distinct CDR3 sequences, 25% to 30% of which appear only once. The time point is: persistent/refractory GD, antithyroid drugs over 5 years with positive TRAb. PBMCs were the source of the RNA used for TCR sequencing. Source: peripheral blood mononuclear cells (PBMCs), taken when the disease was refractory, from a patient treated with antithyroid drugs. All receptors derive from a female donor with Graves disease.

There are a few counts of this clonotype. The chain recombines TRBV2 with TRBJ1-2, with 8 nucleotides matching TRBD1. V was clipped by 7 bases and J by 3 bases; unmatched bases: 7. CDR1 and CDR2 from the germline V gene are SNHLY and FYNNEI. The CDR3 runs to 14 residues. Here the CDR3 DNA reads TGTGCCAGCAATTACAGGGGGAAAGACTATGGCTACACCTTC. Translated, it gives CASNYRGKDYGYTF.

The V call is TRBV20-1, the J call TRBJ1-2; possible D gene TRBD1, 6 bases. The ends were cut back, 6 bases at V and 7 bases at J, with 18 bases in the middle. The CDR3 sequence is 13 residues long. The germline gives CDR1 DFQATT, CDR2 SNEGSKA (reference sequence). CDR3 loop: CSANDRRASGYTF. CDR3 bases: TGCAGTGCCAATGACAGGAGAGCTAGTGGCTACACCTTC.

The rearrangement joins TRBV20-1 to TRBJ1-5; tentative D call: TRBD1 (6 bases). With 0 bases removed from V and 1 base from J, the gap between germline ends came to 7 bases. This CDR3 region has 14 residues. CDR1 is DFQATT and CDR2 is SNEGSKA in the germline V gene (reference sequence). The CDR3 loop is CSAREQGSNQPQHF. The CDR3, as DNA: TGCAGTGCTAGAGAACAGGGAAGCAATCAGCCCCAGCATTTT.

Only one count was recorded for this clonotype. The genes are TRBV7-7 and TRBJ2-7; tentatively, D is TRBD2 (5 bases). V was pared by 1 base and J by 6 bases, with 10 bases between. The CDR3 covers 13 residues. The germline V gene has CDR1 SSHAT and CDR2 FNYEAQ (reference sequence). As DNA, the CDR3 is TGTGCCAGCAGCTTAGAGGAGGTCTCCGAGCAGTACTTC. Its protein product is CASSLEEVSEQYF.

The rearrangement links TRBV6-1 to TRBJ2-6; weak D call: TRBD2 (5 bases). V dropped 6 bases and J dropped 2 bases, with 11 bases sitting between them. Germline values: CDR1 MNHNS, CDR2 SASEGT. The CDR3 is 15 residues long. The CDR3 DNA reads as TGTGCCAGCAGGGAACAGAGGGCTGGGGCCAACGTCCTGACTTTC. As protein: CASREQRAGANVLTF.

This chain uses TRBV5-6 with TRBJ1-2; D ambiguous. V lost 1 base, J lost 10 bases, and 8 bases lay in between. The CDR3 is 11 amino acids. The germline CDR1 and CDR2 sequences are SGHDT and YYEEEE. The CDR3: CASSLQETYTF. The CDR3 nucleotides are TGTGCCAGCAGCTTGCAGGAGACCTACACCTTC.

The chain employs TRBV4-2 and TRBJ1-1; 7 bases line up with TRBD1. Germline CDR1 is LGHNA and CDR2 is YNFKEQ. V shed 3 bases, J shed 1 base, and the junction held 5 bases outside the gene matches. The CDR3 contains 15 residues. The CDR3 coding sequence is TGTGCCAGCAGCCAGGCGGGACAGAGGAACACTGAAGCTTTCTTT. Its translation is CASSQAGQRNTEAFF.

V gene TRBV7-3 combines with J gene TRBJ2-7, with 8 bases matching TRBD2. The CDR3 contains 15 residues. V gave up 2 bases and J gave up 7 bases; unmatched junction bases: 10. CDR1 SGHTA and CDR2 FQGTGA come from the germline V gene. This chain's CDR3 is CASSLVAGTHREQYF. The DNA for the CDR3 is TGTGCCAGCAGCTTAGTAGCGGGAACTCATCGAGAGCAGTACTTC.

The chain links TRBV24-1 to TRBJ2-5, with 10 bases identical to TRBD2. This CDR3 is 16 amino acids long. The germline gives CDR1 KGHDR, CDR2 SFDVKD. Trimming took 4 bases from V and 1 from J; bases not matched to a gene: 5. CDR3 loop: CATSETSGQGQETQYF. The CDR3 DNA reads TGTGCCACCAGTGAGACTAGCGGGCAGGGCCAAGAGACCCAGTACTTC.

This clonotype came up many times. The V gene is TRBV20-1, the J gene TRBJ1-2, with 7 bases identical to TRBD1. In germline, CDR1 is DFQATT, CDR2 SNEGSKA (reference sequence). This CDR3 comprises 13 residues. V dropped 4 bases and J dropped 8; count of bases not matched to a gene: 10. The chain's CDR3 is CSAIPPTGHGYTF. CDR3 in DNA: TGCAGTGCTATACCACCGACAGGGCACGGCTACACCTTC.

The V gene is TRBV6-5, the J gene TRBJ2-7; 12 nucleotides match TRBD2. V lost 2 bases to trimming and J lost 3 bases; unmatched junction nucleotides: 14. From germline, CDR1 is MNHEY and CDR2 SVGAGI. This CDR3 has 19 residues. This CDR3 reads CASSYQTPLRTSGDYEQYF. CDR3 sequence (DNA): TGTGCCAGCAGTTACCAGACACCCCTAAGGACTAGCGGGGACTACGAGCAGTACTTC.

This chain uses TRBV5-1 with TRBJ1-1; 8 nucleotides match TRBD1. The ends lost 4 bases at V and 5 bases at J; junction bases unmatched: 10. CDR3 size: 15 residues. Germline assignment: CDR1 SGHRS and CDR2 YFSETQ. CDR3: CASSPEPDRVTEAFF. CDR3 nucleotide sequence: TGCGCCAGCAGCCCCGAACCGGACAGGGTAACTGAAGCTTTCTTT.